This TCR beta chain was identified during a study of T cells after yellow fever vaccination. This CDR3 comprises 14 residues. Trimming removed 2 bases at V and 3 bases at J, with 10 bases between. Germline-derived CDR1 and CDR2 are KGHDR and SFDVKD. TCRdb used MiXCR to reprocess the 5' RACE reads, holding one entry per CDR3 protein. The table has 610,000 or so distinct CDR3 sequences, 9% to 15% seen once. This specimen was PBMCs, taken on the day of the yellow fever booster vaccination. The chain is built from TRBV24-1 and TRBJ2-7, with D possibly TRBD1 on 5 matching bases. This clonotype was sampled from a man aged 25 to 40 who received the YFV17D yellow fever vaccine. This CDR3 is CATSDSQGNYEQYF. CDR3 in DNA: TGTGCCACCAGTGATTCCCAGGGCAACTACGAGCAGTACTTC.